What follows are 24 T cell receptor beta chains derived from one specimen sequenced in a study of shared clonotypes between healthy human individuals. Profiling relied on immunoSEQ multiplex PCR, and the TCRdb table lists in-frame clones only, not all of them. This table has about 700,000 clones, approximately 79% appearing once. Sequencing was carried out using memory CD4+ T cells sorted from blood. Regarding subset: CD45RA-negative fraction. These receptors were taken from a woman aged 25-40 years in good health.

V usage is TRBV5-1 and J usage is TRBJ2-7, with 9 bases that match TRBD2. This CDR3 spans 15 amino acids. The germline V gene encodes CDR1 SGHRS and CDR2 YFSETQ. J lost 2 bases, V lost 1 base, and 4 bases had no gene match. The CDR3 protein is CASSLSTSGPYEQYF. For the CDR3, the DNA is TGCGCCAGCAGCTTGTCGACTAGCGGACCCTACGAGCAGTACTTC.

The chain is built from TRBV5-1 and TRBJ1-3; D gene unclear. V was trimmed by 0 bases and J by 3 bases, leaving 7 bases between them. The germline V gene has CDR1 SGHRS and CDR2 YFSETQ. The CDR3 runs to 14 residues. CDR3 coding DNA: TGCGCCAGCAGCTTGGAGTGGGGTGGAAACACCATATATTTT. It translates to CASSLEWGGNTIYF.

The V gene is TRBV6-1, the J gene TRBJ1-5; 9 bases match TRBD1. Germline values: CDR1 MNHNS, CDR2 SASEGT. The V and J ends lost 2 bases and 5 bases, in that order; junction bases with no gene match: 7. The CDR3 extends over 16 amino acids. CDR3 sequence (DNA): TGTGCCAGCAGTGAACGGGACAGGGACTTCTATCAGCCCCAGCATTTT. Its protein product is CASSERDRDFYQPQHF.

The chain employs TRBV27 and TRBJ2-1; TRBD2 is a possible D gene (6 bases). Germline assignment: CDR1 MNHEY and CDR2 SMNVEV (reference sequence). V shed 11 bases and J shed 0 bases, with 17 bases lying between them. The CDR3 loop spans 15 amino acids. CDR3 sequence (DNA): TGTGCCGTCACTGGAGCGGGTAGCTCCTACAATGAGCAGTTCTTC. It specifies CAVTGAGSSYNEQFF.

The chain is built from TRBV27 and TRBJ2-3; D gene unclear. The CDR3 spans 13 residues. Germline CDR1 is MNHEY and CDR2 is SMNVEV (reference sequence). The germline V and J ends were trimmed by 0 bases and 9 bases, with 10 bases remaining between them. The CDR3 spells CASSLSIQQTQYF. The CDR3, as DNA: TGTGCCAGCAGTTTATCGATCCAGCAGACGCAGTATTTT.

The rearrangement links TRBV18 to TRBJ2-3, with a weak D call TRBD2 (5 bases). CDR3 length: 14 amino acids. V lost 3 bases, J lost 3 bases, and 10 bases lay in between. Per the germline V gene, CDR1 is KGHSH and CDR2 is LQKENI. CDR3 sequence (DNA): TGTGCCAGCTCACCTAGGACGGGGACAGATACGCAGTATTTT. This codes for CASSPRTGTDTQYF.

The rearrangement links TRBV28 to TRBJ2-5; D perhaps matches TRBD1 (6 bases). In germline, CDR1 is MDHEN, CDR2 SYDVKM. The CDR3 spans 15 residues. V lost 5 bases to trimming and J lost 4 bases, with 17 bases between them. The DNA of the CDR3 is TGTGCCAGCAGTCCCCGTACAGGGCTGGGAGAGACCCAGTACTTC. It encodes CASSPRTGLGETQYF.

The chain is built from TRBV28 and TRBJ1-4; TRBD1 might be the D (6 bases). In germline, CDR1 is MDHEN, CDR2 SYDVKM. The V end was cut by 6 bases, the J end by 1 base, with 15 bases between. The CDR3 totals 16 residues. In DNA, the CDR3 is TGTGCCAGCAGCTGGGGAGGGGGATTAACTAATGAAAAACTGTTTTTT. Translated: CASSWGGGLTNEKLFF.

The rearrangement joins TRBV18 to TRBJ2-3; no definite D call. The CDR3 loop spans 15 amino acids. CDR1 and CDR2 from the germline V gene are KGHSH and LQKENI. V was clipped by 2 bases and J by 0 bases, with 9 bases between them. CDR3 coding DNA: TGTGCCAGCTCACCAGTTTGGGAAAGCACAGATACGCAGTATTTT. As protein: CASSPVWESTDTQYF.

The chain links TRBV5-1 to TRBJ2-5; D uncertain. V lost 6 bases, J lost 2 bases, and 11 bases lay in between. CDR1 SGHRS and CDR2 YFSETQ come from the germline V gene. The CDR3 is made up of 13 amino acids. CDR3 amino acids: CASNSGSQETQYF. CDR3 sequence (DNA): TGCGCCAGCAATTCGGGTTCACAAGAGACCCAGTACTTC.

V gene TRBV6-6 combines with J gene TRBJ2-2; D is ambiguous. From germline, CDR1 is MNHNY and CDR2 SVGAGI (reference sequence). V lost 7 bases and J 3 bases, leaving 12 bases between the germline ends. The CDR3 has 14 residues. The CDR3 nucleotides are TGTGCCAGCAAGTTCGACGCTGACACCGGGGAGCTGTTTTTT. Residues: CASKFDADTGELFF.

The DNA for the CDR3 is TGTGCCATCAGTGTAGGACTGCTGGAGACCCAGTACTTC. Translated: CAISVGLLETQYF. The chain links TRBV10-3 to TRBJ2-5; tentative D call: TRBD2 (5 bases). V was shortened by 4 bases and J by 5 bases, with 11 bases between the two germline ends. Germline CDR1 ENHRY, CDR2 SYGVKD. This CDR3 is 13 amino acids long.

The chain is built from TRBV4-1 and TRBJ2-3; possible D gene TRBD2, 6 bases. Germline lookup yields CDR1 MGHRA and CDR2 YSYEKL. V gave up 5 bases and J gave up 0 bases, with 9 bases separating them. CDR3 length: 14 residues. CDR3 bases: TGCGCCAGCAGCGTAGCGGAGAGCACAGATACGCAGTATTTT. Translating it yields CASSVAESTDTQYF.

V and J are TRBV15 and TRBJ2-1, with unresolved D. CDR1 LNHNV and CDR2 YYDKDF come from the germline V gene (reference sequence). This CDR3 region has 12 residues. Trimming shortened V by 8 bases and J by 10 bases, and 15 bases separated the two germline ends. The CDR3: CATRDNWSEQFF. In DNA, the CDR3 is TGTGCCACCCGAGACAATTGGAGCGAGCAGTTCTTC.

This clone was seen ten or more times. V and J are TRBV18 and TRBJ2-7; the D gene could be TRBD1 or TRBD2 (5 bases each). Trimming took off 6 bases at V and 2 bases at J, with 17 bases between the two ends. The V gene's germline CDR1 is KGHSH and CDR2 LQKENI. The CDR3 sequence is 15 residues long. The CDR3 protein is CASSRAGDPAYEQYF. CDR3 bases: TGTGCCAGCTCGCGCGCCGGGGACCCCGCCTACGAGCAGTACTTC.

The V gene is TRBV7-2, the J gene TRBJ1-4, with TRBD1 identical over 8 bases. The CDR3 has 17 amino acids. The V gene's germline CDR1 is SGHTA and CDR2 FQGNSA. V was pared by 4 bases and J by 2 bases, with 9 bases of the junction left unmatched. The CDR3 coding sequence is TGTGCCAGCAGCTACCGGACAGGGCGTTTGACTAATGAAAAACTGTTTTTT. This gives the protein CASSYRTGRLTNEKLFF.

This clone was observed many times. The J gene is TRBJ2-1, the V gene TRBV7-3; 10 bases match TRBD1. CDR1 is SGHTA, CDR2 FQGTGA, per germline. The CDR3 has 15 residues. Trimming removed 5 bases from V and 9 bases from J; junction bases left unmatched: 10. This chain's CDR3 is CASSPGTGATSEQFF. The CDR3 region has the DNA TGTGCCAGCAGCCCCGGGACAGGGGCGACTAGTGAGCAGTTCTTC.

The gene calls are TRBV7-3 and TRBJ2-1; TRBD2 is a possible D gene (6 bases). Trimming removed 9 bases from V and 0 bases from J, with 12 bases in between. The CDR3 extends over 14 amino acids. Germline lookup yields CDR1 SGHTA and CDR2 FQGTGA. The CDR3, as DNA: TGTGCCAGTGGCCGGGGGAGCTCCTACAATGAGCAGTTCTTC. Translating gives CASGRGSSYNEQFF.

This clone was counted between two and nine times. The chain carries TRBV28 and TRBJ1-5; 7 bases match TRBD1. The CDR3 is made up of 17 amino acids. J was trimmed by 2 bases and V by 2 bases; bases with no gene match: 9. Per germline, CDR1 MDHEN and CDR2 SYDVKM. The CDR3 bases are TGTGCCAGCAGTTTAAGGGGGACAGTTACCGGCAATCAGCCCCAGCATTTT. This encodes CASSLRGTVTGNQPQHF.

This sequence joins TRBV7-2 and TRBJ2-5, with no clear D. The CDR3 is 15 residues long. Between the trimmed V and J ends, which lost 5 bases and 1 base, there was a span of 14 bases. Germline values: CDR1 SGHTA, CDR2 FQGNSA. The CDR3 protein is CASSLNTVTQETQYF. The DNA of the CDR3 is TGTGCCAGCAGCCTGAATACAGTTACCCAAGAGACCCAGTACTTC.

The chain couples TRBV6-1 to TRBJ2-3; a weak D match, TRBD1 (6 bases). Per germline, CDR1 MNHNS and CDR2 SASEGT. The CDR3 is 18 amino acids. V was trimmed by 0 bases and J by 0 bases, leaving 16 bases between them. The CDR3 nucleotides read TGTGCCAGCAGTGAAGCAGGGGGTTCAGGCCTTAGCACAGATACGCAGTATTTT. Translating gives CASSEAGGSGLSTDTQYF.

The chain is built from TRBV11-2 and TRBJ1-1, with TRBD1 identical over 7 bases. From germline, CDR1 is SGHAT and CDR2 FQNNGV. The J segment lost 2 bases and the V segment lost 1 base, leaving 7 bases of the junction unmatched. The CDR3 spans 16 residues. CDR3: CASSLGRQGQNTEAFF. In DNA form, the CDR3 reads TGTGCCAGCAGCTTAGGGAGACAGGGTCAAAACACTGAAGCTTTCTTT.

In its sample, this clone was seen once. This chain uses TRBV19 with TRBJ2-7; no firm D call. This CDR3 is 14 amino acids long. Deletions cut 4 bases from V and 2 bases from J, with 12 bases between. The V gene's germline CDR1 is LNHDA and CDR2 SQIVND (reference sequence). The CDR3, as DNA: TGTGCCAGTAGTACCGCGATCGAGGCCTACGAGCAGTACTTC. It encodes CASSTAIEAYEQYF.

The CDR3 nucleotides read TGTGCCAGCAGCCCGATTCCCGAAAACACCATATATTTT. Protein: CASSPIPENTIYF. The chain is built from TRBV5-5 and TRBJ1-3; D uncertain. Germline V gene data show CDR1 as SGHKS and CDR2 as YYEKEE (reference sequence). The V and J ends lost 4 bases and 6 bases respectively, with 11 bases between them. CDR3 size: 13 residues.